The subject of this entry is one TCR beta chain. Under the authors' procedure: Using reference gene primer amplification, nucleated cell counts were estimated. Repertoires were generated with immunoSEQ multiplex PCR, while TCRdb's copy carries only in-frame clones and drops some. For V, J and clone size, that table is used; D and trimming come from the DNA. The repertoire holds approximately 47,000 clones, with over 75% as singletons. This specimen comes from a study of blood T cell repertoires in COVID-19. Across the study: Donors in the United States, Italy and Spain gave samples during acute or convalescent COVID-19. PBMCs, B-cell-depleted T cells, or T cells provided the cDNA or gDNA that made up the material.

Germline CDR1 SGHRS, CDR2 YFSETQ. The V gene lost 0 bases and the J gene lost 10 bases, with 14 bases spanning the gap. This CDR3 region has 15 residues. The sequence came from an elderly woman with COVID-19, enrolled during active disease. The V call is TRBV5-1, the J call TRBJ1-6, with D perhaps TRBD1 (5 bases). Sequencing input: peripheral blood. CDR3 loop: CASSLAAGMTSPLHF. In DNA, the CDR3 is TGCGCCAGCAGCTTGGCCGCAGGGATGACCTCACCCCTCCACTTT.